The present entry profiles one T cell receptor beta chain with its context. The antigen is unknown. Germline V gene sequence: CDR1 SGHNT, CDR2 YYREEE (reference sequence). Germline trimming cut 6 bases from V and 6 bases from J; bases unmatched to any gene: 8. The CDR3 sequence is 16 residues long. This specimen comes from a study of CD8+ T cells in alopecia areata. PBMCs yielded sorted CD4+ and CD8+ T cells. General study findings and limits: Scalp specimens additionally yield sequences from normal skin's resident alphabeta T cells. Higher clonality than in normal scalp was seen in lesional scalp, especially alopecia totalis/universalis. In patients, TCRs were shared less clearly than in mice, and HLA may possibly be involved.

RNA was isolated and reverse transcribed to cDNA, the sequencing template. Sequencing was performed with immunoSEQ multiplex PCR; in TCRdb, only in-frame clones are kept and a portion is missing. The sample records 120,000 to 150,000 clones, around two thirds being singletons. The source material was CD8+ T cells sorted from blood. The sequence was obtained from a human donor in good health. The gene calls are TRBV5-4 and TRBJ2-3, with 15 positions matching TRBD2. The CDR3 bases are TGTGCCAGCACCCTTGGACTAGCGGGAGGGGGCGATACGCAGTATTTT. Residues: CASTLGLAGGGDTQYF. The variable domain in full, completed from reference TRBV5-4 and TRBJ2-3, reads ETGVTQSPTHLIKTRGQQVTLRCSSQSGHNTVSWYQQALGQGPQFIFQYYREEENGRGNFPPRFSGLQFPNYSSELNVNALELDDSALYLCASTLGLAGGGDTQYFGPGTRLTVL.